What follows is one T cell receptor beta chain and its context. No cognate antigen has been identified for it. No base quality values were provided; no much bigger clone lies one nucleotide off. The germline ends are 13 bases apart after V is trimmed by 6 bases and J by 6 bases. From the cysteine up to the phenylalanine, the CDR3 has a length of 13 residues. CDR3 DNA only is kept here, 39 bases in frame from base 1. Reading the germline V gene gives CDR1 MNHEY and CDR2 SVGEGT. Library preparation employed 5' RACE. Sequencing used an Illumina HiSeq 2500. The second PCR ran for about 6 to 12 cycles and used a J-beta primer mix along with a sample-barcoded 5' primer. A unique molecular identifier was introduced onto each TCR beta cDNA molecule by a template-switch 5' adaptor carrying 12 random nucleotides. Each sample yielded at least 2.5 million CDR3-containing paired-end reads. All of the RNA was converted into first-strand cDNA using the Mint cDNA synthesis kit, with a TRBC-specific oligonucleotide serving as the primer. Following uracil-DNA glycosylase treatment, all cDNA underwent a first 18-cycle PCR with the universal primers M1SS and BC2_uni_R. Processing in the source paper ran as follows. Normalization of each sample was performed by random selection of 1 million high-quality reads, each carrying a distinct molecular identifier. Instead of being binned into consensus sequences, reads that shared molecular identifiers were thrown out. CDR3 identification, clonotype clustering and error correction used MiTCR with a Q25 quality threshold and the strictest error-elimination algorithm. A nonparametric unseen species model with Euler transformation was used to estimate a lower bound on total TCR beta diversity. TCRdb ran its own pipeline on the public reads, namely fastp trimming at Q25 and MiXCR clone calling, and kept in-frame beta chains. All rows with the same CDR3 protein become a single entry with the most common DNA and genes. It is TCRdb's table, rather than the study itself, that gives the V and J calls and clone size. The sample includes more than 1,400,000 distinct CDR3 sequences, with 40% to 50% observed a single time. 7.9% of the sample lies in the top ten.

The roughly 39 donors, aged about 6 to 95 years, were systemically healthy Caucasian individuals from Russia. Each donor gave approximately 9.3 milliliters of peripheral blood, collected into EDTA-treated Vacutainer tubes. Ficoll-Paque density-gradient centrifugation was used to isolate PBMCs, with at least 7 million per sample. Trizol reagent was used to extract total RNA from the PBMCs, yielding at least 5 micrograms per sample. The percentages of naive CD45RAhigh/CD27high T cells were determined by flow cytometry on a PBMC aliquot from every donor. This specimen belongs to a study of blood T cells in healthy people across ages (dated by TCRdb to 2014 to 2015). In terms of the full investigation: In model experiments, template switching captured about one uniquely barcoded TCR beta cDNA molecule for every two T cells. The study measured age-related changes in TCR beta repertoire diversity using deep sequencing normalized with unique cDNA molecular identifiers. Donors were grouped into four age groups: young (average roughly 17 years), middle-aged (39), aged (about 60) and long-lived (over 80). To avoid experimental bias, donors of different ages were randomly spread across the sequencing lanes. For two donors (one aged 18 to 29 and one aged 80 or older), the study analyzed two additional independent replicas of 1 million unique cDNA reads from the same blood draw.

What the work shows at the level of the full study, not this receptor alone: Because profiling used bulk unsorted PBMCs, naive and antigen-experienced compartments could not be compared conclusively. Compared with the aged group, the long-lived group had more naive CD4+ T cells, fewer expanded clones and increased TCR diversity, a pattern suggesting age selection. Estimates of total diversity from one million sequenced T cells were regarded as lower bounds and underestimates. Donor CMV infection status was unknown, potentially confounding age-related changes in expanded clonotypes. There was a strong correlation between observed TCR beta diversity and the percentage of naive T cells measured by flow cytometry. As age increased, observed TCR beta diversity per million T cells dropped in a roughly linear way, and a significant reduction was already evident by age about 40.

The V and J segments used are TRBV6-2 or TRBV6-3 and TRBJ2-3; a weak D assignment points to TRBD2 (6 bases agree). This TCR was recovered from a young woman in good health. The sample consisted of blood. The DNA reads TGTGCCAGCAGCCAGACTAGGCCGGATACGCAGTATTTT. Translated, it gives CASSQTRPDTQYF.